This T cell receptor beta chain was observed in a study of T cell responses to AZD1222 COVID-19 vaccine. Study-wide results and caveats: Donors, mostly white British, included more females; clonal diversity was possibly underestimated. Only 5 to 7 AZD1222 recipients were seropositive at baseline. There were repertoire samples only from the period after the peak T cell response. Spike-specific TCR breadth and depth went up after people got two AZD1222 doses.

The CDR3 covers 15 residues. The junction had 5 bases not matched to a gene; V was cut back by 4 bases and J by 3 bases. From germline, CDR1 is MGHRA and CDR2 YSYEKL. Points on this clone: Its antigen remains unidentified.

Measured with immunoSEQ multiplex PCR; TCRdb has only the in-frame clones, and not every one. Of about 84,000 clones in the sample, 75% to 90% were seen once. The chain uses TRBV4-1 and TRBJ1-5, with TRBD1 identical over 8 bases. This TCR was sampled from an adult who received the AZD1222 COVID-19 vaccine. The sequenced sample was peripheral blood, obtained 28 days after the second AZD1222 dose. The CDR3, as DNA: TGCGCCAGCAGCCGCGGACAGGGACCCAATCAGCCCCAGCATTTT. Residues: CASSRGQGPNQPQHF.